The 18 T cell receptor beta chains below come from one sample, sequenced in a study of shared clonotypes between healthy human individuals. CD8 cells regarded as naive lacked CD45RO, were positively chosen for CCR7, and omitted terminally differentiated effector memory CD45RA+ cells. Sequencing was performed with immunoSEQ multiplex PCR; in TCRdb, only in-frame clones are kept and a portion is missing. Here the sample spans over 2 million clones, approximately 94% being singletons. The sample taken for sequencing was naive CD8+ T cells sorted from blood. The receptors come from a man between 18 and 29 years old in good health.

The genes are TRBV7-2 and TRBJ2-1; TRBD1 might be the D (6 bases). Trimming took 4 bases from V and 1 from J, leaving 8 bases between them. From germline, CDR1 is SGHTA and CDR2 FQGNSA. The CDR3 has 14 amino acids. CDR3 in DNA: TGTGCCAGCAGCTCGGACAGTTCCTACAATGAGCAGTTCTTC. Translation gives CASSSDSSYNEQFF.

J is TRBJ2-7 and V is TRBV5-6; tentatively, D is TRBD1 (7 bases). Per the germline V gene, CDR1 is SGHDT and CDR2 is YYEEEE. This CDR3 has 16 residues. Trimming left V 0 bases short and J 4 bases short, with 17 bases between. CDR3 DNA: TGTGCCAGCAGCTTGGCGGGGGACAGAAGCCGGTACGAGCAGTACTTC. It encodes CASSLAGDRSRYEQYF.

V and J are TRBV7-9 and TRBJ2-7; TRBD1 aligns across 11 bases. This CDR3 has 15 residues. Unmatched junction bases numbered 5, after V lost 5 bases and J lost 2 bases. CDR1 is SEHNR, CDR2 FQNEAQ, per germline (reference sequence). This chain's CDR3 is CASSIGDRGAYEQYF. In DNA form, the CDR3 reads TGTGCCAGCAGCATAGGGGACAGGGGGGCCTACGAGCAGTACTTC.

The V call is TRBV4-1, the J call TRBJ1-5; D may be TRBD1 (6 bases). This CDR3 contains 17 residues. Germline CDR1 and CDR2: MGHRA and YSYEKL. Deletions cut 0 bases from V and 14 bases from J, with 26 bases between. In nucleotides, the CDR3 is TGCGCCAGCAGCCAAGATGAGGGTCTTGGGCAGGGGCAAAAAAAGCATTTT. This sequence encodes CASSQDEGLGQGQKKHF.

This sequence joins TRBV6-1 and TRBJ2-1; no clear D. With 1 base removed from V and 7 bases from J, the gap between germline ends came to 5 bases. CDR1 is MNHNS and CDR2 is SASEGT in the germline V gene. This CDR3 spans 12 amino acids. The CDR3 loop reads CASSEEWNEQFF. CDR3 coding DNA: TGTGCCAGCAGTGAAGAGTGGAATGAGCAGTTCTTC.

The CDR3 sequence: CAISGPGQGIHEQYF. CDR3 DNA: TGTGCCATCAGTGGTCCGGGACAGGGAATACACGAGCAGTACTTC. The chain uses TRBV10-3 and TRBJ2-7; 9 nucleotides agree with TRBD1. Per the germline V gene, CDR1 is ENHRY and CDR2 is SYGVKD. The ends lost 4 bases at V and 5 bases at J; junction bases unmatched: 9. The CDR3 is made up of 15 amino acids.

V gene TRBV6-6 combines with J gene TRBJ2-7; D possibly uses TRBD1 or TRBD2 (5 bases each). The V end lost 8 bases, the J end lost 3 bases, and 11 bases lay between the germline ends. The CDR3 is 12 amino acids. Germline-derived CDR1 and CDR2 are MNHNY and SVGAGI (reference sequence). The chain's CDR3 is CASGGLHYEQYF. The CDR3 DNA reads TGTGCCAGCGGGGGTCTCCACTACGAGCAGTACTTC.

The rearrangement uses TRBV5-1 and TRBJ1-4; 7 bases align to TRBD1. Germline CDR1 SGHRS, CDR2 YFSETQ. This CDR3 comprises 16 residues. Unmatched junction bases numbered 5, after V lost 0 bases and J lost 3 bases. This chain's CDR3 is CASSLEGGAANEKLFF. Written as DNA, the CDR3 is TGCGCCAGCAGCTTGGAAGGGGGCGCAGCTAATGAAAAACTGTTTTTT.

This chain connects TRBV27 to TRBJ2-1, with D tentatively TRBD2 (7 bases). CDR3 size: 14 residues. CDR1 and CDR2 (germline): MNHEY, SMNVEV (reference sequence). Trimming stripped 5 bases from V and 6 bases from J, with 14 bases between. In DNA, the CDR3 is TGTGCCAGCAGTGCACAGGGAGGGCCCAATGAGCAGTTCTTC. Protein product: CASSAQGGPNEQFF.

The V and J genes are TRBV10-3 and TRBJ2-5; possibly TRBD2 for D (6 bases). In germline, CDR1 is ENHRY, CDR2 SYGVKD. V lost 11 bases, J lost 1 base, and 14 bases lay in between. The CDR3 consists of 13 residues. CDR3 nucleotide sequence: TGTGCCTCCCAAAGGGACTCCCAAGAGACCCAGTACTTC. The encoded protein is CASQRDSQETQYF.

The chain is built from TRBV30 and TRBJ2-3, with 11 bases identical to TRBD2. V lost 4 bases and J lost 2; bases outside the gene matches: 8. Germline loops: CDR1 GTSNPN, CDR2 SVGIG (reference sequence). The CDR3 extends over 16 amino acids. Here the CDR3 DNA reads TGTGCCTGGACCGCCCCGACTAGCGGGGCCACAGATACGCAGTATTTT. This codes for CAWTAPTSGATDTQYF.

V gene TRBV6-1 combines with J gene TRBJ2-1; 8 nucleotides line up with TRBD2. With 6 bases clipped from V and 3 bases from J, the junction kept 7 bases outside the gene matches. This CDR3 has 15 amino acids. CDR1 MNHNS and CDR2 SASEGT come from the germline V gene. The CDR3 nucleotides read TGTGCCAGCAGAGCGGGGGCCACGAACTACAATGAGCAGTTCTTC. This translates into CASRAGATNYNEQFF.

This clone was found once. V is TRBV12-5 and J is TRBJ1-5; 9 nucleotides match TRBD1. The CDR3 runs to 17 residues. Trimming took 1 base from V and 2 from J; bases not matched to a gene: 6. The germline V gene encodes CDR1 LGHNT and CDR2 FRNRAP. The CDR3: CASGLDKGQGRNQPQHF. CDR3 DNA: TGTGCTAGTGGTTTGGATAAGGGACAGGGACGCAATCAGCCCCAGCATTTT.

The rearrangement joins TRBV7-9 to TRBJ2-2; D is perhaps TRBD1 (9 bases). V lost 4 bases, J lost 4 bases, and 25 bases lay in between. The CDR3 contains 19 residues. The germline V gene has CDR1 SEHNR and CDR2 FQNEAQ (reference sequence). The CDR3 DNA sequence: TGTGCCAGCAGCTCGGACAGGGGAGCGGGAGTAGCGGGCACCGGGGAGCTGTTTTTT. It is translated as CASSSDRGAGVAGTGELFF.

This clone is a singleton in its sample. This sequence joins TRBV4-2 and TRBJ2-3; 8 bases line up with TRBD2. CDR3 length equals 15 residues. With V trimmed by 0 bases and J by 3 bases, 2 bases remained unmatched. Germline V gene data show CDR1 as LGHNA and CDR2 as YNFKEQ. CDR3 in amino acids: CASSQEERGTDTQYF. The CDR3 DNA follows: TGTGCCAGCAGCCAAGAAGAGCGGGGGACAGATACGCAGTATTTT.

The chain couples TRBV19 to TRBJ2-5, with 9 positions matching TRBD2. Germline-derived CDR1 and CDR2 are LNHDA and SQIVND (reference sequence). The CDR3 is made up of 14 amino acids. V shed 8 bases, J shed 0 bases, and the junction held 4 bases outside the gene matches. CDR3 in DNA: TGTGCCAGTCGCGGGAGGGCCAACCAAGAGACCCAGTACTTC. Amino acids: CASRGRANQETQYF. Combining the CDR3 with reference TRBV19 and TRBJ2-5 gives the whole variable domain DGGITQSPKYLFRKEGQNVTLSCEQNLNHDAMYWYRQDPGQGLRLIYYSQIVNDFQKGDIAEGYSVSREKKESFPLTVTSAQKNPTAFYLCASRGRANQETQYFGPGTRLLVL.

This clone was recorded once. The chain has TRBV6-5 and TRBJ2-2; 15 nucleotides align to TRBD2. Per the germline V gene, CDR1 is MNHEY and CDR2 is SVGAGI. V lost 4 bases, J lost 7 bases, and 4 bases stayed unmatched. The length of the CDR3 is 16 residues. CDR3 DNA: TGTGCCAGCAGTTTGGGACTAGCGGGGGGTTACGGGGAGCTGTTTTTT. It is translated as CASSLGLAGGYGELFF.

V and J are TRBV5-4 and TRBJ2-7; the match to TRBD1 covers 9 bases. V shed 4 bases and J 0 bases; nucleotides not matched to a gene: 8. CDR1 and CDR2 from the germline V gene are SGHNT and YYREEE (reference sequence). The CDR3 is 16 amino acids. The CDR3 loop is CASSPHGQGPSYEQYF. CDR3 in DNA: TGTGCCAGCAGCCCCCACGGACAGGGGCCCTCCTACGAGCAGTACTTC.